In this sample, the clone carrying this T cell receptor (beta chain) turned up a few times. Its antigen remains unknown. V lost 1 base, J lost 6 bases, and 13 bases lay in between. From germline, CDR1 is DFQATT and CDR2 SNEGSKA (reference sequence). This CDR3 is built from 15 residues. This record comes from a study of T-cell memory formation after mild COVID-19. General study points: There were some responding clones in pre-infection memory, which suggested that cross-reactive memory had joined.

TCRdb redid the calling of the 5' RACE reads with MiXCR, one entry per CDR3 protein. The table shows about 340,000 distinct CDR3 sequences, with 13% occurring only once. The sample taken for sequencing was PBMCs or a T cell subset sorted from them (not recorded which). The genes are TRBV20-1 and TRBJ1-6, with D perhaps TRBD1 (5 bases). The clonotype originates from a young man who had mild COVID-19 (a few samples of this study predate the infection). Cell type and time point are not known. In nucleotides, the CDR3 is TGCAGTGCTAGAGGTTGGGCCAGGGCTAATTCACCCCTCCACTTT. Translated: CSARGWARANSPLHF.